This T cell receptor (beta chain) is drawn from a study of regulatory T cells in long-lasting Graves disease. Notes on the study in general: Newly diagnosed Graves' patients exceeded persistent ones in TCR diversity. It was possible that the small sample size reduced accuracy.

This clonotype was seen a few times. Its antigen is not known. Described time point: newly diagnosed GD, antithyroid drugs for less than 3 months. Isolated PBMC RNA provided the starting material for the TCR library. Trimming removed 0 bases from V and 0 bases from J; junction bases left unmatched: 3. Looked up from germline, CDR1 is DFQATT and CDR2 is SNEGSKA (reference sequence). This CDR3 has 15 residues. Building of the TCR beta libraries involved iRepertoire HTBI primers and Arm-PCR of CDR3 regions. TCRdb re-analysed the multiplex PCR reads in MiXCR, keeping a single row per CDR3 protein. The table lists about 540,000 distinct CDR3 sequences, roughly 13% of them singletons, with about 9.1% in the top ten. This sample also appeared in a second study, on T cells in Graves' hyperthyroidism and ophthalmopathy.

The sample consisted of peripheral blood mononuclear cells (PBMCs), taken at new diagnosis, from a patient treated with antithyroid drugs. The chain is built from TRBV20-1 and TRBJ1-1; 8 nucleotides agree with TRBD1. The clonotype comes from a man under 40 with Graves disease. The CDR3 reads CSAREWTGMNTEAFF. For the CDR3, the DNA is TGCAGTGCTAGAGAATGGACAGGGATGAACACTGAAGCTTTCTTT.